Listed below are T cell receptor beta chains from one sample, sequenced in a study of T cell responses to AZD1222 COVID-19 vaccine. Profiling relied on immunoSEQ multiplex PCR, and the TCRdb table lists in-frame clones only, not all of them. The sample carries 110,000 or so clones, roughly 82% recorded once. Here the sequenced sample was peripheral blood, taken on day 0 of AZD1222 vaccination. These receptors were obtained from an adult in good health. CDR3s include the opening cysteine and the closing phenylalanine or tryptophan. D genes are given only for firm matches. Clone size is shown for a subset of rows, as once, few, many or a class of expanded clone.

D,V,size,J,CDR3,DNA
-,TRBV7-2,-,TRBJ2-7,CASSLMSSSYEQYF,TGTGCCAGCAGCTTAATGTCGAGCTCCTACGAGCAGTACTTC
-,TRBV19,few,TRBJ1-2,CASTGVLYGYTF,TGTGCCAGTACAGGGGTACTTTATGGCTACACCTTC
TRBD1,TRBV27,-,TRBJ1-4,CASSNLGQHNEKLFF,TGTGCCAGCAGTAACCTGGGACAGCACAATGAAAAACTGTTTTTT
TRBD1,TRBV18,-,TRBJ1-1,CASSPFELDRGTEAFF,TGTGCCAGCTCACCTTTCGAATTGGACAGGGGCACTGAAGCTTTCTTT
TRBD2,TRBV6-5,-,TRBJ2-1,CASTPRLAANNEQFF,TGTGCCAGCACCCCCAGACTAGCGGCAAACAATGAGCAGTTCTTC
-,TRBV11-2,-,TRBJ2-5,CASSQVGRGETQYF,TGTGCCAGCAGCCAAGTCGGGCGAGGGGAGACCCAGTACTTC
-,TRBV10-3,-,TRBJ2-2,CAISERKGELFF,TGTGCCATCAGTGAAAGAAAAGGGGAGCTGTTTTTT
-,TRBV6-5,-,TRBJ1-1,CASSTRTGNTEAFF,TGTGCCAGCAGTACACGGACGGGGAACACTGAAGCTTTCTTT
-,TRBV30,once,TRBJ1-5,CAWSPRGNQPQHF,TGTGCCTGGAGTCCTAGGGGGAATCAGCCCCAGCATTTT
TRBD2,TRBV27,-,TRBJ2-1,CASRPLAGGKNEQFF,TGTGCCAGCAGGCCCCTAGCGGGGGGTAAGAATGAGCAGTTCTTC
-,TRBV5-6,-,TRBJ2-7,CASSLSQGSYEQYF,TGTGCCAGCAGCTTGTCGCAAGGGTCCTACGAGCAGTACTTC
-,TRBV5-1,-,TRBJ2-7,CASSPLDRVTWYF,TGCGCCAGCAGTCCCCTGGACCGAGTTACTTGGTACTTC
TRBD1,TRBV5-1,-,TRBJ2-3,CASSLAGQGAGDTQYF,TGCGCCAGCAGCTTGGCGGGGCAGGGGGCCGGAGATACGCAGTATTTT
-,TRBV2,-,TRBJ2-2,CASSERQRRELFF,TGTGCCAGCAGTGAAAGACAGAGACGGGAGCTGTTTTTT
-,TRBV5-1,-,TRBJ1-1,CASSLRGNTEAFF,TGCGCCAGCAGCTTAAGAGGGAACACTGAAGCTTTCTTT
-,TRBV5-8,-,TRBJ1-5,CASSLRHENQPQHF,TGTGCCAGCAGCTTGAGGCACGAGAATCAGCCCCAGCATTTT
TRBD1,TRBV2,-,TRBJ2-7,CASKDRGYEQYF,TGTGCCAGCAAAGACAGGGGGTACGAGCAGTACTTC
-,TRBV5-4,-,TRBJ2-7,CASSPLREGAEQYF,TGTGCCAGCAGCCCCCTCCGGGAGGGGGCTGAGCAGTACTTC
-,TRBV5-1,-,TRBJ1-6,CASSLAFNSPLHF,TGCGCCAGCAGCTTGGCCTTCAATTCACCCCTCCACTTT
-,TRBV28,few,TRBJ1-2,CASSTAGANYGYTF,TGTGCCAGCAGCACGGCGGGCGCTAACTATGGCTACACCTTC
TRBD1,TRBV19,once,TRBJ1-5,CATGTGVNQPQHF,TGTGCCACCGGGACAGGGGTCAATCAGCCCCAGCATTTT
-,TRBV6-4,-,TRBJ2-3,CASSEEWGTVTDTQYF,TGTGCCAGCAGTGAAGAGTGGGGGACCGTCACAGATACGCAGTATTTT
-,TRBV19,-,TRBJ2-2,CASSIFQGTGELFF,TGTGCCAGTAGTATTTTTCAGGGCACCGGGGAGCTGTTTTTT
TRBD2,TRBV19,-,TRBJ2-3,CASSGGYTDTQYF,TGTGCCAGCAGCGGGGGCTACACAGATACGCAGTATTTT
TRBD1,TRBV19,-,TRBJ1-6,CASSTRQGGWLRNSPLHF,TGTGCCAGTAGTACCCGACAGGGAGGATGGCTACGCAATTCACCCCTCCACTTT
-,TRBV7-9,-,TRBJ1-1,CASSLSATEAFF,TGTGCCAGCAGCTTATCGGCCACTGAAGCTTTCTTT
TRBD2,TRBV7-6,-,TRBJ2-7,CASSLVSSGAIYEQYF,TGTGCCAGCAGCTTAGTGTCTAGCGGGGCAATCTACGAGCAGTACTTC
TRBD1,TRBV18,-,TRBJ2-7,CASSQKQGSYEQYF,TGTGCCAGCTCACAAAAACAGGGGTCCTACGAGCAGTACTTC
-,TRBV2,-,TRBJ2-4,CASMSERVLAKNIQYF,TGTGCCAGCATGTCCGAGCGGGTACTAGCCAAAAACATTCAGTACTTC
TRBD1,TRBV3-1/TRBV3-2,-,TRBJ2-7,CASSQVGQGYEQYF,TGTGCCAGCAGCCAAGTAGGACAGGGATACGAGCAGTACTTC
-,TRBV4-3,once,TRBJ1-2,CASSQEQGSYGYTF,TGCGCCAGCAGCCAAGAACAGGGCAGCTATGGCTACACCTTC
-,TRBV5-8,-,TRBJ1-6,CASSWGFSTGIHSPLHF,TGTGCCAGCAGCTGGGGGTTTTCGACAGGAATCCATTCACCCCTCCACTTT
-,TRBV5-6,-,TRBJ2-3,CASSLALDTQYF,TGTGCCAGCAGCTTGGCGCTGGATACGCAGTATTTT
-,TRBV12-3/TRBV12-4,-,TRBJ1-1,CASSLRGVTEAFF,TGTGCCAGCAGTCTCCGGGGTGTCACTGAAGCTTTCTTT
-,TRBV9,-,TRBJ2-3,CASSATKDTQYF,TGTGCCAGCAGCGCCACTAAAGATACGCAGTATTTT
-,TRBV4-1,few,TRBJ1-5,CASSQGGHHNQPQHF,TGCGCCAGCAGCCAAGGTGGACATCACAATCAGCCCCAGCATTTT
TRBD1,TRBV9,-,TRBJ1-1,CASSPHGQGRWAEAFF,TGTGCCAGCAGCCCCCATGGACAGGGGCGTTGGGCTGAAGCTTTCTTT
TRBD2,TRBV2,-,TRBJ2-7,CASRRTSGGHAYEQYF,TGTGCCAGCAGGAGGACTAGCGGGGGCCACGCCTACGAGCAGTACTTC
-,TRBV7-2,-,TRBJ2-7,CASSPGGSTYEQYF,TGTGCCAGCAGCCCTGGGGGCAGTACCTACGAGCAGTACTTC
-,TRBV5-1,-,TRBJ2-7,CASSLKGTHEQYF,TGCGCCAGCAGCTTGAAAGGGACCCACGAGCAGTACTTC
-,TRBV6-2/TRBV6-3,-,TRBJ1-2,CASSKQGVGYGYTF,TGTGCCAGCAGCAAACAGGGTGTGGGCTATGGCTACACCTTC
TRBD1,TRBV11-2,few,TRBJ1-2,CASSFQGGDYGYTF,TGTGCCAGCAGCTTCCAAGGGGGCGACTATGGCTACACCTTC
-,TRBV6-2/TRBV6-3,-,TRBJ2-7,CASSYGFYYEQYF,TGTGCCAGCAGTTACGGGTTCTACTACGAGCAGTACTTC
TRBD2,TRBV10-2,-,TRBJ2-1,CASSDPGLATYNEQFF,TGCGCCAGCAGCGACCCCGGACTAGCGACCTACAATGAGCAGTTCTTC
-,TRBV2,-,TRBJ1-1,CASSEFQGQSEAFF,TGTGCCAGCAGTGAGTTCCAGGGGCAGTCTGAAGCTTTCTTT